This T cell receptor beta chain was retrieved from a study of blood T cell repertoires in COVID-19. Some clones are missing from TCRdb's copy, which holds only in-frame ones; the method was immunoSEQ multiplex PCR. Of about 44,000 clones listed, roughly nine tenths are singletons. This clone showed up just once. The receptor was isolated from a man aged 65 to 85 with active COVID-19. The sequencing input was peripheral blood.

For the CDR3, the DNA is TGCGCCAGCAGCCAAGATAGGGGACTAGCGGGGGCCCAGTACTTC. Protein sequence: CASSQDRGLAGAQYF. The chain recombines TRBV4-1 with TRBJ2-5, with 14 bases identical to TRBD2. The trim removed 0 bases at V and 9 bases at J, leaving 3 bases unmatched. Looked up from germline, CDR1 is MGHRA and CDR2 is YSYEKL. This CDR3 has 15 amino acids.